The 31 T cell receptor beta chains reported below all come from one sample, sequenced in a study of CD8+ T cells in alopecia areata. TCR sequencing used cDNA made by reverse transcription of extracted RNA. Some clones are missing from TCRdb's copy, which holds only in-frame ones; the method was immunoSEQ multiplex PCR. The sample yields 130,000 to 150,000 clones, about half seen once. This specimen consisted of CD4+ T cells sorted from blood, obtained at week 0. The receptors were gathered from a human donor with alopecia areata.

In DNA form, the CDR3 reads TGTGCCTGGAGCTTGGGGACAGGGAACAATGAGCAGTTCTTC. Translating it yields CAWSLGTGNNEQFF. This chain joins TRBV30 and TRBJ2-1; 9 bases fit TRBD1. Unmatched junction bases numbered 5, after V lost 3 bases and J lost 5 bases. From germline, CDR1 is GTSNPN and CDR2 SVGIG (reference sequence). The CDR3 is 14 residues long. Full variable domain (missing parts from reference TRBV30 and TRBJ2-1): SQTIHQWPATLVQPVGSPLSLECTVEGTSNPNLYWYRQAAGRGLQLLFYSVGIGQISSEVPQNLSASRPQDRQFILSSKKLLLSDSGFYLCAWSLGTGNNEQFFGPGTRLTVL.

This clone was seen a handful of times. J is TRBJ2-1 and V is TRBV7-2; 7 bases map to TRBD2. The CDR3 length is 14 residues. From germline, CDR1 is SGHTA and CDR2 FQGNSA. After removal of 0 bases from V and 4 bases from J, the junction contained 0 bases not matched to a gene. CDR3: CASSLAGGYNEQFF. The DNA of the CDR3 is TGTGCCAGCAGCTTAGCGGGAGGGTACAATGAGCAGTTCTTC.

The chain employs TRBV11-2 and TRBJ1-2; a possible D gene is TRBD1 (6 bases). Germline V gives CDR1 SGHAT, CDR2 FQNNGV. V was clipped by 4 bases and J by 7 bases, with 16 bases between them. The CDR3 is 14 residues long. Here the CDR3 reads CASSSSGGRGGYTF. CDR3 sequence (DNA): TGTGCCAGCAGCTCCAGCGGGGGGCGGGGTGGCTACACCTTC.

The V call is TRBV29-1, the J call TRBJ2-1, with D possibly matching TRBD2 (6 bases). This CDR3 has 14 amino acids. CDR1 and CDR2 (germline): SQVTM, ANQGSEA. Trimming pared 4 bases from V and 9 bases from J, leaving 19 bases between. The CDR3, as DNA: TGCAGCGTTGGGGGGGTAGGCAGGGATGCTGAGCAGTTCTTC. Its protein is CSVGGVGRDAEQFF.

This rearrangement joins TRBV11-3 to TRBJ2-3; D is ambiguous. Between the trimmed V and J ends, which lost 5 bases and 4 bases, there was a span of 7 bases. CDR3 size: 12 residues. Germline V CDR1 and CDR2: SGHNT, YENEEA. Written as DNA, the CDR3 is TGTGCCAGCAGCATCGGTGCAGATACGCAGTATTTT. Translation: CASSIGADTQYF.

This clone was detected once. The chain has TRBV28 and TRBJ1-2, with TRBD1 matching over 7 bases. There are 14 residues in the CDR3. CDR1 is MDHEN and CDR2 is SYDVKM in the germline V gene. V dropped 7 bases and J dropped 5; count of bases not matched to a gene: 10. The CDR3 loop is CASTTPRGLYGYTF. CDR3 nucleotide sequence: TGTGCCAGCACCACTCCGAGGGGGCTGTATGGCTACACCTTC.

This rearrangement joins TRBV20-1 to TRBJ1-1, with D unresolved. The CDR3 runs to 10 residues. Germline CDR1 reads DFQATT; CDR2 reads SNEGSKA (reference sequence). The V and J ends lost 0 bases and 14 bases respectively, with 10 bases between them. CDR3 coding DNA: TGCAGTGCTAGAGATCCATTGAGCTTCTTT. Translation: CSARDPLSFF.

The CDR3: CASSGGGSSYNEQFF. Written as DNA, the CDR3 is TGTGCCAGCAGCGGCGGGGGAAGCTCCTACAATGAGCAGTTCTTC. This chain links TRBV9 with TRBJ2-1, with 7 nucleotides matching TRBD2. The CDR3 loop spans 15 amino acids. Germline trimming cut 3 bases from V and 0 bases from J; bases unmatched to any gene: 3. Germline V gives CDR1 SGDLS, CDR2 YYNGEE.

The J gene is TRBJ2-4, the V gene TRBV18, with D unresolved. The germline V gene has CDR1 KGHSH and CDR2 LQKENI. The V end lost 2 bases, the J end lost 0 bases, and 11 bases lay between the germline ends. The CDR3 is made up of 16 amino acids. The CDR3 nucleotides read TGTGCCAGCTCACCATTTACCAGCTCAGCCAAAAACATTCAGTACTTC. It codes for CASSPFTSSAKNIQYF.

This clone turned up a few times. V usage is TRBV4-3 and J usage is TRBJ2-5; 11 bases are a match to TRBD2. CDR3 length: 16 residues. The V gene's germline CDR1 is LGHNA and CDR2 YSLEER. With 1 base clipped from V and 2 bases from J, the junction kept 3 bases outside the gene matches. The CDR3 is CASSQGSGREQETQYF. The DNA of the CDR3 is TGCGCCAGCAGCCAAGGTAGCGGGAGGGAACAAGAGACCCAGTACTTC.

This clone was counted between two and nine times. The J gene is TRBJ1-2, the V gene TRBV5-6, with D hard to call. The germline gives CDR1 SGHDT, CDR2 YYEEEE. The CDR3 is 13 residues long. V was clipped by 4 bases and J by 4 bases, with 11 bases between them. The CDR3 spells CASSPDGSYGYTF. In nucleotides, the CDR3 is TGTGCCAGCAGCCCGGACGGATCCTATGGCTACACCTTC.

This clone appeared a few times. The chain carries TRBV19 and TRBJ2-2, with D perhaps matching TRBD1 (7 bases). The CDR3 sequence is 15 residues long. V lost 6 bases to trimming and J lost 4 bases, with 15 bases between them. CDR1 is LNHDA and CDR2 is SQIVND in the germline V gene (reference sequence). CDR3 DNA sequence: TGTGCCAGTAGCCCAGGGGGGCGAGGCACCGGGGAGCTGTTTTTT. It codes for CASSPGGRGTGELFF. Together with reference TRBV19 and TRBJ2-2, the CDR3 gives the full variable domain: DGGITQSPKYLFRKEGQNVTLSCEQNLNHDAMYWYRQDPGQGLRLIYYSQIVNDFQKGDIAEGYSVSREKKESFPLTVTSAQKNPTAFYLCASSPGGRGTGELFFGEGSRLTVL.

This clone was detected once. The chain is built from TRBV7-9 and TRBJ2-3; D is undetermined. The germline V gene encodes CDR1 SEHNR and CDR2 FQNEAQ (reference sequence). Between the trimmed V and J ends, which lost 6 bases and 4 bases, there was a span of 11 bases. This CDR3 contains 13 residues. The CDR3 region has the DNA TGTGCCAGCAGTTTGGATGAGGCAGATACGCAGTATTTT. Translating gives CASSLDEADTQYF.

A few counts support this clone. This CDR3 is CASSYRPGPYSGELFF. The DNA of the CDR3 is TGTGCCAGCAGTTACCGGCCAGGGCCTTATTCCGGGGAGCTGTTTTTT. The rearrangement links TRBV6-5 to TRBJ2-2, with a weak D call TRBD1 (5 bases). The CDR3 runs 16 residues. V was pared by 2 bases and J by 6 bases, with 16 bases between. From germline, CDR1 is MNHEY and CDR2 SVGAGI.

This clone has a handful of counts. The sample carries other DNA sequences with the same CDR3. The chain links TRBV30 to TRBJ1-3, with 7 bases that match TRBD1. Germline lookup yields CDR1 GTSNPN and CDR2 SVGIG (reference sequence). The J segment lost 4 bases and the V segment lost 1 base, leaving 1 base of the junction unmatched. The CDR3 has 13 residues. CDR3 residues: CAWSGDRGNTIYF. The CDR3 DNA reads TGTGCCTGGAGTGGGGACAGAGGAAACACCATATATTTT.

The chain employs TRBV6-5 and TRBJ2-7, with a weak D call TRBD1 (6 bases). Trimming took off 5 bases at V and 6 bases at J, with 14 bases between the two ends. The CDR3 sequence is 13 residues long. Germline V gene data show CDR1 as MNHEY and CDR2 as SVGAGI. The CDR3 here is CASSEQGKGEQYF. CDR3 nucleotide sequence: TGTGCCAGCAGTGAACAGGGTAAGGGCGAGCAGTACTTC.

V usage is TRBV28 and J usage is TRBJ2-7; D unclear. Deletions cut 7 bases from V and 5 bases from J, with 12 bases between. The CDR3 consists of 12 residues. Germline CDR1 reads MDHEN; CDR2 reads SYDVKM. The CDR3 coding sequence is TGTGCCAGCACAACCTCTCTCCACGAGCAGTACTTC. Its protein product is CASTTSLHEQYF.

The chain recombines TRBV19 with TRBJ2-1, with 12 bases lining up with TRBD2. The CDR3 is 15 amino acids. The trim removed 7 bases at V and 5 bases at J, leaving 6 bases unmatched. Germline values: CDR1 LNHDA, CDR2 SQIVND (reference sequence). The CDR3 spells CASNRLAGVHNEQFF. The CDR3 nucleotides are TGTGCCAGTAACCGACTAGCGGGAGTCCACAATGAGCAGTTCTTC.

This clone has a handful of counts. The CDR3 nucleotides are TGTGCCAGCCAATCGACGGGAATTGATAATGAGCAGTTCTTC. It specifies CASQSTGIDNEQFF. The chain couples TRBV28 to TRBJ2-1, with D possibly matching TRBD2 (5 bases). The V gene's germline CDR1 is MDHEN and CDR2 SYDVKM. Deletions cut 8 bases from V and 7 bases from J, with 18 bases between. This CDR3 has 14 amino acids.

The CDR3 loop is CASSLVRLGGAGEQFF. The CDR3 bases are TGCGCCAGCAGCTTGGTACGGCTTGGGGGGGCAGGTGAGCAGTTCTTC. The rearrangement uses TRBV5-1 and TRBJ2-1, with a possible D match to TRBD2 (7 bases). The germline V and J ends were trimmed by 0 bases and 9 bases, with 19 bases remaining between them. The CDR3 has 16 residues. Germline V lookup: CDR1 SGHRS, CDR2 YFSETQ.

The chain recombines TRBV7-6 with TRBJ2-5; D possibly corresponds to TRBD2 (6 bases). Per germline, CDR1 SGHVS and CDR2 FNYEAQ. This CDR3 is built from 18 residues. V lost 4 bases and J 3 bases, leaving 24 bases between the germline ends. CDR3 loop: CASSWGVVQVGKEETQYF. In DNA form, the CDR3 reads TGTGCCAGCAGCTGGGGGGTGGTCCAGGTGGGCAAAGAAGAGACCCAGTACTTC.

The chain is built from TRBV11-2 and TRBJ2-1; 11 bases align to TRBD2. The CDR3 is 14 residues long. Germline-derived CDR1 and CDR2 are SGHAT and FQNNGV. The trim removed 6 bases at V and 9 bases at J, leaving 7 bases unmatched. DNA for the CDR3: TGTGCCAGCAGGGACACTAGCGGGAGTTTTGAGCAGTTCTTC. It encodes CASRDTSGSFEQFF.

The V gene is TRBV5-4, the J gene TRBJ2-3, with D possibly being TRBD1 (5 bases). Germline V gene data show CDR1 as SGHNT and CDR2 as YYREEE (reference sequence). The CDR3 has 13 residues. Trimming cost V 4 bases and J 9 bases, with 15 bases left between them. The CDR3, as DNA: TGTGCCAGCAGCCACTCAGGGAAAGGGACGCAGTATTTT. Its translation: CASSHSGKGTQYF.

This clone was recorded many times. This CDR3 is also generated by other DNA sequences in the sample. The rearrangement links TRBV28 to TRBJ2-7, with TRBD1 as a possible D gene (5 bases). The V gene's germline CDR1 is MDHEN and CDR2 SYDVKM. The CDR3 is 11 amino acids. Trimming removed 2 bases from V and 6 bases from J, with 5 bases in between. As DNA, the CDR3 is TGTGCCAGCAGTTTAAGGGGCGAGCAGTACTTC. Its translation is CASSLRGEQYF.

The chain combines TRBV6-5 with TRBJ2-7; TRBD2 might be the D (5 bases). The CDR3 length is 13 residues. Between the trimmed V and J ends, which lost 2 bases and 3 bases, there was a span of 8 bases. Looked up from germline, CDR1 is MNHEY and CDR2 is SVGAGI. CDR3 protein: CASSYGRVYEQYF. The CDR3 DNA reads TGTGCCAGCAGTTACGGGAGAGTCTACGAGCAGTACTTC.

The V and J genes are TRBV29-1 and TRBJ2-1; unclear D gene. The germline V and J ends were trimmed by 4 bases and 9 bases, with 4 bases remaining between them. Per the germline V gene, CDR1 is SQVTM and CDR2 is ANQGSEA. The CDR3 sequence is 9 residues long. CDR3 amino acids: CSVGLEQFF. CDR3 nucleotide sequence: TGCAGCGTTGGCCTTGAGCAGTTCTTC.

A remark on this clone: Distinct nucleotide sequences in the sample also encode this CDR3. This sequence joins TRBV29-1 and TRBJ2-2, with D perhaps TRBD1 or TRBD2 (5 bases each). Germline V lookup: CDR1 SQVTM, CDR2 ANQGSEA. V was trimmed by 4 bases and J by 5 bases, leaving 5 bases between them. This CDR3 contains 11 residues. CDR3 nucleotide sequence: TGCAGCGTTGGGGGGACCGGGGAGCTGTTTTTT. Amino acid sequence: CSVGGTGELFF.

This sequence joins TRBV28 and TRBJ1-5; D perhaps matches TRBD1 (5 bases). Germline-derived CDR1 and CDR2 are MDHEN and SYDVKM. The CDR3 covers 14 residues. The V and J ends lost 2 bases and 2 bases respectively, with 7 bases between them. The CDR3 is CASSLRGGNQPQHF. CDR3 nucleotides: TGTGCCAGCAGTTTAAGGGGTGGCAATCAGCCCCAGCATTTT.

The chain has TRBV5-1 and TRBJ2-7; 8 bases align to TRBD2. The germline V gene encodes CDR1 SGHRS and CDR2 YFSETQ. The CDR3 sequence is 12 residues long. V lost 4 bases to trimming and J lost 3 bases; unmatched junction nucleotides: 0. In DNA form, the CDR3 reads TGCGCCAGCAGCCGGGGGGGCTACGAGCAGTACTTC. This encodes CASSRGGYEQYF.

The chain couples TRBV7-3 to TRBJ1-1; 7 bases line up with TRBD1. Germline loops: CDR1 SGHTA, CDR2 FQGTGA. This CDR3 has 14 residues. V lost 5 bases, J lost 3 bases, and 6 bases stayed unmatched. The CDR3 nucleotides are TGTGCCAGCAGCCTAAGGGACAGAGACACTGAAGCTTTCTTT. It specifies CASSLRDRDTEAFF.

This chain links TRBV6-5 with TRBJ2-1, with D tentatively TRBD1 (8 bases). V was clipped by 4 bases and J by 5 bases, with 18 bases between them. The CDR3 consists of 16 residues. Germline CDR1 and CDR2: MNHEY and SVGAGI. The CDR3 region has the DNA TGTGCCAGCAGTTTCTTACACAGGGGGGGAAACAATGAGCAGTTCTTC. Translating gives CASSFLHRGGNNEQFF.